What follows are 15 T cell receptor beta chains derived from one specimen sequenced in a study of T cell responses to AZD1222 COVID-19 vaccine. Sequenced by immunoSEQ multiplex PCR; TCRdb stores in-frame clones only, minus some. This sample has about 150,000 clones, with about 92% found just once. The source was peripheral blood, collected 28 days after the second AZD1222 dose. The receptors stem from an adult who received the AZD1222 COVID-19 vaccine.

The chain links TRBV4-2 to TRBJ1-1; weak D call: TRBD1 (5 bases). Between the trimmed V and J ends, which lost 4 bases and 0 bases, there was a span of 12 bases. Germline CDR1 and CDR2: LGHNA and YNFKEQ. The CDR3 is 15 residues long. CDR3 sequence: CASSPGPSLNTEAFF. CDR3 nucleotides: TGTGCCAGCAGCCCGGGGCCCAGCTTGAACACTGAAGCTTTCTTT.

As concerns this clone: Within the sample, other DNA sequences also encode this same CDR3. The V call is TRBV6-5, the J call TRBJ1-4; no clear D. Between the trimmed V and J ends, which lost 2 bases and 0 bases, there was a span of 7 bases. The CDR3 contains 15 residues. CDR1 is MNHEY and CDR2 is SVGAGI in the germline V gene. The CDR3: CASSYSGATNEKLFF. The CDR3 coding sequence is TGTGCCAGCAGTTACAGTGGTGCAACTAATGAAAAACTGTTTTTT.

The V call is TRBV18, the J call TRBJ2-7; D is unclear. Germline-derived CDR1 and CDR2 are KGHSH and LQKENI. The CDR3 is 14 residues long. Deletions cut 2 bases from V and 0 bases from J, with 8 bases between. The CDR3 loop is CASSPASGSYEQYF. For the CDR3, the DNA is TGTGCCAGCTCACCAGCCTCTGGCTCCTACGAGCAGTACTTC.

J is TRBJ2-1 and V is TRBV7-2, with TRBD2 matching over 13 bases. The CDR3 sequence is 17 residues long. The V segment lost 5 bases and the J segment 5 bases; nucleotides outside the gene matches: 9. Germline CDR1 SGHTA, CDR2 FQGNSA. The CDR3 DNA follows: TGTGCCAGCAGCCCCGGACTAGCGGGAGCAGGTGACAATGAGCAGTTCTTC. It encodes CASSPGLAGAGDNEQFF.

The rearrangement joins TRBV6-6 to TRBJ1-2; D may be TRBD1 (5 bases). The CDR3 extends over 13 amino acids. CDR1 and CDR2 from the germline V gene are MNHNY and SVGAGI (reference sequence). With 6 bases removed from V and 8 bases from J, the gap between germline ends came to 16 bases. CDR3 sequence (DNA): TGTGCCAGCAGCCAAAATAGGGACGGAGGCTACACCTTC. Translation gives CASSQNRDGGYTF.

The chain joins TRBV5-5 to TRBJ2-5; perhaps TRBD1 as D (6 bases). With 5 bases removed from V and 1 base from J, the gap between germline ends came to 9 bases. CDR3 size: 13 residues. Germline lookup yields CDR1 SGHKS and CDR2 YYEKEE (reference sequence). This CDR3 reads CASRRGFQETQYF. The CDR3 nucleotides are TGTGCCAGCAGGAGGGGGTTCCAAGAGACCCAGTACTTC.

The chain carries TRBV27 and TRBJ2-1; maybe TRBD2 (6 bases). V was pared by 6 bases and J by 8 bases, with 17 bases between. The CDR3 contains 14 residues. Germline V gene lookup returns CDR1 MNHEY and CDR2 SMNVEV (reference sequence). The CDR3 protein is CASRSWGEMDEQFF. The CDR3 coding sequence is TGTGCCAGCAGATCCTGGGGGGAGATGGATGAGCAGTTCTTC.

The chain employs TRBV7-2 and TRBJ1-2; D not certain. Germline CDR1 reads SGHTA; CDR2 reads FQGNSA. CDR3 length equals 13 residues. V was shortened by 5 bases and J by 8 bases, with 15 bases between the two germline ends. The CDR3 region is CASSPEVGRGYTF. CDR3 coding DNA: TGTGCCAGCAGCCCCGAGGTAGGGAGGGGCTACACCTTC. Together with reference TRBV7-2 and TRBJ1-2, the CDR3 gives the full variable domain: GAGVSQSPSNKVTEKGKDVELRCDPISGHTALYWYRQSLGQGLEFLIYFQGNSAPDKSGLPSDRFSAERTGGSVSTLTIQRTQQEDSAVYLCASSPEVGRGYTFGSGTRLTVV.

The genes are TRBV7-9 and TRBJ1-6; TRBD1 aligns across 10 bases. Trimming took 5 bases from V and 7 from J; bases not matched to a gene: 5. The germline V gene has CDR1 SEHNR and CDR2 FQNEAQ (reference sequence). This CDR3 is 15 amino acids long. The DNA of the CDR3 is TGTGCCAGCAGCCCACGGACAGGGGGGAATTCACCCCTCCACTTT. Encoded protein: CASSPRTGGNSPLHF.

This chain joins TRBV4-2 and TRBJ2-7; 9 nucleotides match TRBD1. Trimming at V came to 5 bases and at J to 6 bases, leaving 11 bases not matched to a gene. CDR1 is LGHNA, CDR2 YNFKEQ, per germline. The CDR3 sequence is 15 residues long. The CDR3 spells CASSEARTGASEQYF. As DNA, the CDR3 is TGTGCCAGCAGCGAAGCCCGGACAGGGGCAAGCGAGCAGTACTTC.

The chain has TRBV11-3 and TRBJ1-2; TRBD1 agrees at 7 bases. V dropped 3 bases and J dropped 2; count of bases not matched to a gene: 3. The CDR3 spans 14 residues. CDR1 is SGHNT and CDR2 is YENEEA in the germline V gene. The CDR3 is CASSLQGGNYGYTF. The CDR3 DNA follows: TGTGCCAGCAGCTTGCAGGGGGGAAACTATGGCTACACCTTC.

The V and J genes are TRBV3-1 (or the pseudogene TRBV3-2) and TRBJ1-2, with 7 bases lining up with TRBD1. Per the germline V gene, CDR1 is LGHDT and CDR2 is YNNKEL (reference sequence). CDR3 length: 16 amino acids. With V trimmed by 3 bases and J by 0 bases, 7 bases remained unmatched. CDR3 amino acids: CASSQRQGLANYGYTF. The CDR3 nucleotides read TGTGCCAGCAGCCAGAGACAGGGTCTTGCTAACTATGGCTACACCTTC.

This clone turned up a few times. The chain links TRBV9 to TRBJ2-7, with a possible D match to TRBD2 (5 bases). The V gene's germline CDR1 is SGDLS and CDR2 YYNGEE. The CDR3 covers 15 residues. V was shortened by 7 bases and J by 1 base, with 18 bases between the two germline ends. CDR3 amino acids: CASARGHSPSYEQYF. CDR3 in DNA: TGTGCCAGCGCGCGCGGGCACTCACCGTCCTACGAGCAGTACTTC.

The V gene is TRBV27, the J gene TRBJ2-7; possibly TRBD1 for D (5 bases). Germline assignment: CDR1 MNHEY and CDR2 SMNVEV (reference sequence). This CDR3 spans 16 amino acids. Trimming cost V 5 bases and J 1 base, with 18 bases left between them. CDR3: CASSRGFGSTSYEQYF. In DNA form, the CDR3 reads TGTGCCAGCAGTAGGGGTTTCGGGTCTACGTCCTACGAGCAGTACTTC.

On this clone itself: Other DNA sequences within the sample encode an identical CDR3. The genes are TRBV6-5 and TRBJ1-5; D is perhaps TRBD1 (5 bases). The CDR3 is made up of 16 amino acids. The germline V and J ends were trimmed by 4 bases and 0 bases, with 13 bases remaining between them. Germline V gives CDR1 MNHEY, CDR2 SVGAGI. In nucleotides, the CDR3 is TGTGCCAGCAGTTCCCCGGGGGGATATAGCAATCAGCCCCAGCATTTT. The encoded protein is CASSSPGGYSNQPQHF.